This TCR beta chain was sequenced in a study of T-cell reconstitution after alpha-beta-depleted transplantation in children. Study-wide points: Surviving recipient T cells and thymic progenitors produced the high day-60 TCRbeta diversity seen in some patients. Two months or so post-transplant, alpha-beta T cells reportedly derived from several hundred expanded graft clones. T cells produced anew were the main source of T-cell counts and diversity one year after transplant.

Unique molecular identifiers were used to barcode this TCRbeta library. MiXCR, run by TCRdb on the PCR reads, gives a single entry per CDR3 protein. The table lists roughly 790,000 distinct CDR3 sequences, about 15% of them singletons, with approximately 4.5% in the top ten. CDR1 is SEHNR and CDR2 is FQNEAQ in the germline V gene (reference sequence). V dropped 6 bases and J dropped 2; count of bases not matched to a gene: 7. The CDR3 sequence is 14 residues long. This clonotype was observed many times. Its antigen remains unidentified. This chain joins TRBV7-9 and TRBJ2-7, with 7 bases lining up with TRBD2. This TCR came from a male patient aged 5 to 17 who had a stem cell transplant for acute lymphoblastic leukemia, so the T cells may come from the graft donor. The specimen was PBMCs, mostly from graft donor cells, collected 360 days after TCRalphabeta/CD19-depleted stem cell transplant. CDR3 nucleotide sequence: TGTGCCAGCAGGGGGGAGGGTGCAACCTACGAGCAGTACTTC. Encoded protein: CASRGEGATYEQYF.